The 13 T cell receptor beta chains in this list originate from one sample, sequenced in a study of preoperative IRX-2 immunotherapy in early breast cancer. The repertoire was sequenced with immunoSEQ multiplex PCR; TCRdb's copy has only in-frame clones and lacks some. Altogether fewer than 25,000 clones are present, 70% to 90% being singletons, with the ten largest covering roughly 30%. Treatment meaning: preoperative locoregional IRX-2 cytokine immunotherapy. This specimen was tumor tissue, taken after IRX-2 immunotherapy. These receptors were collected from a human donor with breast cancer.

V and J are TRBV7-9 and TRBJ2-5; 9 bases match TRBD2. J lost 5 bases, V lost 10 bases, and 8 bases had no gene match. Per the germline V gene, CDR1 is SEHNR and CDR2 is FQNEAQ (reference sequence). The CDR3 has 13 residues. In nucleotides, the CDR3 is TGTGCCATCATAGCGGGGGCGGGGGAGACCCAGTACTTC. Its protein is CAIIAGAGETQYF. Combining the CDR3 with reference TRBV7-9 and TRBJ2-5 gives the whole variable domain DTGVSQNPRHKITKRGQNVTFRCDPISEHNRLYWYRQTLGQGPEFLTYFQNEAQLEKSRLLSDRFSAERPKGSFSTLEIQRTEQGDSAMYLCAIIAGAGETQYFGPGTRLLVL.

The chain is built from TRBV7-8 and TRBJ2-4, with D possibly matching TRBD2 (7 bases). Germline V gene lookup returns CDR1 SGHVS and CDR2 FQNEAQ. V lost 2 bases, J lost 7 bases, and 21 bases lay in between. The CDR3 sequence is 17 residues long. The CDR3 DNA is TGTGCCAGCAGCTTAAGGGAGGGTCGGACAGTGGGTAACATTCAGTACTTC. This gives the protein CASSLREGRTVGNIQYF.

J is TRBJ1-1 and V is TRBV5-1; TRBD1 agrees at 8 bases. V shed 5 bases, J shed 1 base, and the junction held 22 bases outside the gene matches. The V gene's germline CDR1 is SGHRS and CDR2 YFSETQ. The CDR3 totals 20 residues. CDR3 amino acids: CASSYGHRTGRVQGNTEAFF. CDR3 DNA sequence: TGCGCCAGCAGTTATGGTCATAGGACAGGGAGAGTCCAGGGGAACACTGAAGCTTTCTTT.

The rearrangement uses TRBV19 and TRBJ1-6; 7 bases agree with TRBD1. CDR3 size: 12 residues. Germline V lookup: CDR1 LNHDA, CDR2 SQIVND (reference sequence). V dropped 8 bases and J dropped 9; count of bases not matched to a gene: 4. DNA for the CDR3: TGTGCCAGTTGGGACAGCGTTTCACCCCTCCACTTT. Protein product: CASWDSVSPLHF.

CDR3 sequence (DNA): TGCGCCAGCAGCCCAAGACCAGGCGGGAACTATGGCTACACCTTC. Its translation: CASSPRPGGNYGYTF. The gene calls are TRBV5-1 and TRBJ1-2; D not resolved. Germline values: CDR1 SGHRS, CDR2 YFSETQ. The CDR3 sequence is 15 residues long. Trimming stripped 4 bases from V and 2 bases from J, with 15 bases between.

This chain connects TRBV5-1 to TRBJ1-2; D gene uncertain. Germline V gene sequence: CDR1 SGHRS, CDR2 YFSETQ. CDR3 length: 13 amino acids. V gave up 4 bases and J gave up 8 bases, with 15 bases separating them. The CDR3 region is CASSPYKLQGYTF. The CDR3 coding sequence is TGCGCCAGCAGCCCTTATAAACTGCAGGGCTACACCTTC.

This chain links TRBV11-3 with TRBJ2-5, with D tentatively TRBD1 or TRBD2 (6 bases each). With 3 bases removed from V and 4 bases from J, the gap between germline ends came to 21 bases. This CDR3 has 17 residues. The V gene's germline CDR1 is SGHNT and CDR2 YENEEA. CDR3 sequence: CASSLGAGGPLIETQYF. For the CDR3, the DNA is TGTGCCAGCAGCTTGGGGGCTGGGGGGCCTCTTATAGAGACCCAGTACTTC.

The chain recombines TRBV28 with TRBJ2-7; TRBD2 might be the D (5 bases). Germline CDR1 reads MDHEN; CDR2 reads SYDVKM. CDR3 size: 16 residues. Trimming took 8 bases from V and 3 from J, leaving 23 bases between them. CDR3 sequence (DNA): TGTGCCAGCGAGGGCCCAGGCCAGTTAGATGTCTACGAGCAGTACTTC. This translates into CASEGPGQLDVYEQYF. Complete variable domain (other parts from reference TRBV28 and TRBJ2-7): DVKVTQSSRYLVKRTGEKVFLECVQDMDHENMFWYRQDPGLGLRLIYFSYDVKMKEKGDIPEGYSVSREKKERFSLILESASTNQTSMYLCASEGPGQLDVYEQYFGPGTRLTVT.

The chain links TRBV6-1 to TRBJ1-2; D uncertain. Trimming removed 5 bases at V and 0 bases at J, with 13 bases between. Looked up from germline, CDR1 is MNHNS and CDR2 is SASEGT. The CDR3 runs 15 residues. The CDR3: CASSIRELANYGYTF. CDR3 coding DNA: TGTGCCAGCAGTATCCGGGAACTAGCTAACTATGGCTACACCTTC.

The chain uses TRBV28 and TRBJ2-1; D gene ambiguous. The ends were cut back, 3 bases at V and 7 bases at J, with 16 bases in the middle. CDR3 length: 15 residues. Germline V CDR1 and CDR2: MDHEN, SYDVKM. The CDR3 here is CASSFIRSILNEQFF. The CDR3 nucleotides read TGTGCCAGCAGTTTTATCCGATCAATCCTAAATGAGCAGTTCTTC.

This chain uses TRBV7-8 with TRBJ1-3; D is uncertain. Deletions cut 0 bases from V and 2 bases from J, with 5 bases between. The CDR3 extends over 14 amino acids. Germline CDR1 reads SGHVS; CDR2 reads FQNEAQ. CDR3 bases: TGTGCCAGCAGCTTAGCTACAACTGGAAACACCATATATTTT. This encodes CASSLATTGNTIYF.

This chain links TRBV6-5 with TRBJ1-6; TRBD1 matches 11 bases. Germline V gives CDR1 MNHEY, CDR2 SVGAGI. The CDR3 sequence is 13 residues long. Germline trimming cut 10 bases from V and 7 bases from J; bases unmatched to any gene: 3. CDR3 loop: CATGQGVNSPLHF. As DNA, the CDR3 is TGTGCCACGGGACAGGGGGTGAATTCACCCCTCCACTTT.

The chain joins TRBV6-5 to TRBJ1-1; TRBD1 matches 10 bases. Looked up from germline, CDR1 is MNHEY and CDR2 is SVGAGI. The J segment lost 11 bases and the V segment lost 2 bases, leaving 2 bases of the junction unmatched. The CDR3 loop spans 12 amino acids. For the CDR3, the DNA is TGTGCCAGCAGTTACAGACAGGGGGCGGCTTTCTTT. Its translation is CASSYRQGAAFF.